The rows below give T cell receptor beta chains drawn from one sample of a study of control samples from healthy donors and cancer patients. Sequencing used immunoSEQ multiplex PCR; TCRdb keeps in-frame clones, though not all of them. Found here are about 160,000 clones, over 85% of them singletons; the top ten hold roughly 4.3%. Sequences were obtained from blood. These receptors all come from a woman aged 55 to 70 in good health. Both conserved end residues are part of each CDR3. D genes are given only for firm matches. Part of the rows lack a size; the others show once, few, many or a class for expanded clones.

d_call	clone_size	v_call	j_call	cdr3_nt	cdr3_aa
-	once	TRBV7-9	TRBJ2-5	TGTGCCAGCAGCCCCCCGGAGGGGTACCAAGAGACCCAGTACTTC	CASSPPEGYQETQYF
TRBD1	-	TRBV12-5	TRBJ1-4	TGTGCTAGTGGTAGAACAGGGGGAACTAATGAAAAACTGTTTTTT	CASGRTGGTNEKLFF
-	-	TRBV2	TRBJ1-4	TGTGCCAGCAACCCAACGAGGGTGACTAATGAAAAACTGTTTTTT	CASNPTRVTNEKLFF
-	-	TRBV7-2	TRBJ2-5	TGTGCCAGCAGTAGGTCAGAGCTAGAGACCCAGTACTTC	CASSRSELETQYF
-	-	TRBV7-2	TRBJ1-2	TGTGCCAGCAGCTTACGACCGGGGGGAATTGATCATGGCTACACCTTC	CASSLRPGGIDHGYTF
-	-	TRBV2	TRBJ1-1	TGTGCCAGCGTCCGGTATGGCACTGAAGCTTTCTTT	CASVRYGTEAFF
-	-	TRBV5-1	TRBJ2-3	TGCGCCAGCAGCTTGCCACCCCTAACAGATACGCAGTATTTT	CASSLPPLTDTQYF
-	-	TRBV5-4	TRBJ1-1	TGTGCCAGCAGCCCTCCTTATGGGAGTAACACTGAAGCTTTCTTT	CASSPPYGSNTEAFF
-	-	TRBV7-9	TRBJ1-2	TGTGCCAGCAGCTCCGGACGGGGCTATGGCTACACCTTC	CASSSGRGYGYTF
TRBD1	once	TRBV6-6	TRBJ1-4	TGTGCCAGCACCCCGGGACAGGGGGATGAAAAACTGTTTTTT	CASTPGQGDEKLFF
-	-	TRBV12-3/TRBV12-4	TRBJ2-7	TGTGCCAGCAGCAAGGGACTTGGCGGCGAGCAGTACTTC	CASSKGLGGEQYF
-	-	TRBV11-3	TRBJ2-1	TGTGCCAGCAGCTTAGGGGGTACCGAGCAGTTCTTC	CASSLGGTEQFF
-	-	TRBV29-1	TRBJ1-1	TGCAGCGTTGATGTCTTGGTGAACACTGAAGCTTTCTTT	CSVDVLVNTEAFF
-	-	TRBV29-1	TRBJ1-4	TGCAGCGTGACGGTCACGTTGGAGAATGAAAAACTGTTTTTT	CSVTVTLENEKLFF
-	once	TRBV12-3/TRBV12-4	TRBJ2-7	TGTGCCAGCAGTTTAGAGACCTACGAGCAGTACTTC	CASSLETYEQYF
TRBD2	-	TRBV6-6	TRBJ2-3	TGTGCCACCTCGACTAGCGGGGGCGCAGATACGCAGTATTTT	CATSTSGGADTQYF
TRBD2	-	TRBV10-3	TRBJ2-3	TGTGCCATCAGGGCTAGCGGGGGAATGGCGGAAGATACGCAGTATTTT	CAIRASGGMAEDTQYF
-	-	TRBV5-4	TRBJ2-4	TGTGCCAGCAGCTTGGCCTCGGCAGGCAAAAACATTCAGTACTTC	CASSLASAGKNIQYF
-	-	TRBV2	TRBJ2-2	TGTGCCAGCAGTGAAGAAAGTTCGGGCACCGGGGAGCTGTTTTTT	CASSEESSGTGELFF
TRBD1	-	TRBV7-2	TRBJ2-7	TGTGCCAGCAGCACAGTTGGGACAGGGGGTTTCGAGCAGTACTTC	CASSTVGTGGFEQYF
-	-	TRBV19	TRBJ1-5	TGTGCCAGTAGTATTATGGGCAATCAGCCCCAGCATTTT	CASSIMGNQPQHF
-	-	TRBV5-6	TRBJ1-1	TGTGCCAGCAGCCAGCAGGGGTCTGAAGCTTTCTTT	CASSQQGSEAFF
-	-	TRBV3-1/TRBV3-2	TRBJ1-2	TGTGCCAGCAGCCAAGTGGGGAGAGGTGGCTACACCTTC	CASSQVGRGGYTF
TRBD2	-	TRBV10-3	TRBJ2-1	TGTGCCATTAGCGGGGGGAGGGATGAGCAGTTCTTC	CAISGGRDEQFF
TRBD1	-	TRBV15	TRBJ1-1	TGTGCCACCAGCAGGGGAGGACAGGGAGTATACACTGAAGCTTTCTTT	CATSRGGQGVYTEAFF
-	-	TRBV19	TRBJ2-2	TGTGCCAGTAGTATCGCCCGGGATGCGGAGCTGTTTTTT	CASSIARDAELFF
-	-	TRBV5-1	TRBJ1-4	TGCGCCAGCAGCTTGGATGCAGGGAAGTATGAAAAACTGTTTTTT	CASSLDAGKYEKLFF
-	once	TRBV29-1	TRBJ1-1	TGCAGCGTTGAAGTCAGCCCCAACACTGAAGCTTTCTTT	CSVEVSPNTEAFF
TRBD1	once	TRBV11-2	TRBJ1-3	TGTGCCAGCAGCCCGTGGACAGGGGAGGATTCAGGAAACACCATATATTTT	CASSPWTGEDSGNTIYF
-	-	TRBV7-7	TRBJ1-1	TGTGCTAGCAGCTTAGAAAGGAACACTGAAGCTTTCTTT	CASSLERNTEAFF
-	-	TRBV30	TRBJ1-5	TGTGCCTGGAGTCCGGGGATAGGGCGTCAGCCCCAGCATTTT	CAWSPGIGRQPQHF
TRBD2	once	TRBV6-5	TRBJ2-5	TGTGCCAGCAGTTCTAGCGGGGGGGCCGTTGGAGAGACCCAGTACTTC	CASSSSGGAVGETQYF
-	-	TRBV14	TRBJ1-1	TGTGCCAGCAGCCAAGAATGGGGTGCCACTGAAGCTTTCTTT	CASSQEWGATEAFF
-	-	TRBV10-2	TRBJ2-3	TGCGCCAGCAGTGAGGATCGAGCAACTACGCAGTATTTT	CASSEDRATTQYF
-	-	TRBV19	TRBJ1-4	TGTGCCAGTAGGTGGGGGGGCTCAGGGGAAAAACTGTTTTTT	CASRWGGSGEKLFF
-	-	TRBV5-1	TRBJ1-1	TGCGCCAGCAGCTTGGCCAGTGAAGCTTTCTTT	CASSLASEAFF
-	-	TRBV5-1	TRBJ1-4	TGCGCCAGCAGCTTGGACGGGAATACTAATGAAAAACTGTTTTTT	CASSLDGNTNEKLFF
-	-	TRBV13	TRBJ1-1	TGTGCCAGCAGAAGGGGACAAGACACTGAAGCTTTCTTT	CASRRGQDTEAFF
TRBD2	-	TRBV9	TRBJ2-3	TGTGCCAGCAGCGTGGTAGCGGGGGGGCCCGCAGATACGCAGTATTTT	CASSVVAGGPADTQYF
TRBD1	-	TRBV4-2	TRBJ1-1	TGTGCCAGCAGCCAGGGGACAGGGGTGGGGAACACTGAAGCTTTCTTT	CASSQGTGVGNTEAFF
TRBD1	-	TRBV19	TRBJ2-6	TGTGCCAGTAGTACTTCGGGACAGTGGGCTGGGGCCAACGTCCTGACTTTC	CASSTSGQWAGANVLTF
-	-	TRBV25-1	TRBJ1-5	TGTGCCAGCAGTGGGACAGAAAGCAATCAGCCCCAGCATTTT	CASSGTESNQPQHF
TRBD1	-	TRBV12-5	TRBJ1-5	TGTGCTAGTGGTTTCGACCAGGGGGCGCATCAGCCCCAGCATTTT	CASGFDQGAHQPQHF
-	-	TRBV14	TRBJ1-4	TGTGCCAGCAGCCGGAGCTCAGGGAACGAAAAACTGTTTTTT	CASSRSSGNEKLFF
-	-	TRBV2	TRBJ1-1	TGTGCCAGCCTGAAGGGTCTGAACACTGAAGCTTTCTTT	CASLKGLNTEAFF
-	-	TRBV7-9	TRBJ2-3	TGTGCCAGCAGCTTAACCGACACCCGTAGCACAGATACGCAGTATTTT	CASSLTDTRSTDTQYF
-	-	TRBV7-8	TRBJ1-2	TGTGCCAGTTGGGGGATTGGGGGATTAGATGGCTACACCTTC	CASWGIGGLDGYTF
TRBD1	-	TRBV6-6	TRBJ1-1	TGTGCCAGCAGTTTTTCACAGGGGGTGGGCACTGAAGCTTTCTTT	CASSFSQGVGTEAFF
TRBD1	-	TRBV7-2	TRBJ1-2	TGTGCCAGCAGCTTAGCGCAGGGGGGAAACTATGGCTACACCTTC	CASSLAQGGNYGYTF
TRBD2	-	TRBV10-1	TRBJ2-1	TGCGCCAGCAGTGGGGGGACTAGCGGGGGCAATGAGCAGTTCTTC	CASSGGTSGGNEQFF
-	-	TRBV3-1/TRBV3-2	TRBJ1-5	TGTGCCAGCAGCCAAGACGCGCAGCAGCCCCAGCATTTT	CASSQDAQQPQHF
-	once	TRBV7-8	TRBJ2-2	TGTGCCAGCAGCTTAGAACAACTGTTTAACACCGGGGAGCTGTTTTTT	CASSLEQLFNTGELFF